Sequencing of this T cell receptor beta chain was carried out in a study of blood T cell repertoires in COVID-19. In the study overall: Sites in the United States, Italy and Spain provided acute and convalescent COVID-19 samples.

Notes on this clone: A junction end diverges from the germline sequence, so it may reflect a read error.

Authors' analysis steps: Reference gene primer amplification gave nucleated cell count estimates. Repertoires were generated with immunoSEQ multiplex PCR, while TCRdb's copy carries only in-frame clones and drops some. The V and J calls and clone size were taken over from that table, and D and trimming were inferred from the DNA. Of 150,000 to 180,000 clones listed, 70% to 90% are singletons. Germline CDR1 is SGHRS and CDR2 is YFSETQ. The CDR3 has 14 residues. V gene TRBV5-1 combines with J gene TRBJ1-1, with D perhaps matching TRBD1 (5 bases). This TCR came from a woman in her 70s with acute or convalescent COVID-19. Sequencing was performed on peripheral blood. In nucleotides, the CDR3 is TGCGCCAGCAGCTTCGGAGGGGCTGACACTCAAGCTTTCTTT. Translated, it gives CASSFGGADTQAFF.